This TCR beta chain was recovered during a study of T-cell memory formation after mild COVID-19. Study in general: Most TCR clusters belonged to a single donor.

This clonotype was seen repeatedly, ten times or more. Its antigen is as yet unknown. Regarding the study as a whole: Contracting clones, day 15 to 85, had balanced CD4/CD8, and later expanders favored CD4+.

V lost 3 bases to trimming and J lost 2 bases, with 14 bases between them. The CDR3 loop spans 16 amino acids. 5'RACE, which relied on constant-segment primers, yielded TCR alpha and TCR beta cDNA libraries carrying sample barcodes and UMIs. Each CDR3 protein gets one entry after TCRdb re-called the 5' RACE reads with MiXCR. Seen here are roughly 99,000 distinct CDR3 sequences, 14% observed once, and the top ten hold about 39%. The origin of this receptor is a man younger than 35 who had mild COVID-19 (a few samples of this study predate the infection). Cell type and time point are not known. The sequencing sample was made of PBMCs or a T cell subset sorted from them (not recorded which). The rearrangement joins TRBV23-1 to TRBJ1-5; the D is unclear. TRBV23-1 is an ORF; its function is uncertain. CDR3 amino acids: CASSHLDRRGNQPQHF. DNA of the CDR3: TGCGCCAGCAGTCACCTGGACCGGAGGGGCAATCAGCCCCAGCATTTT.